This T cell receptor beta chain was profiled in a study of neurological immune-mediated disorders. The V end lost 4 bases, the J end lost 4 bases, and 13 bases lay between the germline ends. Germline CDR1 SGHRS, CDR2 YFSETQ. This CDR3 spans 14 amino acids. This clonotype was observed at least ten times. The target antigen is unknown. 5'RACE with 10-nucleotide random UMIs generated the cDNA. TCRdb used MiXCR to reprocess the 5' RACE reads, holding one entry per CDR3 protein. This table holds under 80,000 distinct CDR3 sequences, less than 4% found once. Findings of the study overall: On phylogenetic grouping, the repertoires of 18 of 34 multiple sclerosis patients fell within one related-CDR3 cluster, constituting a possible signature. While HTLV-1-associated myelopathy showed the greatest TCR clonal expansion, multiple sclerosis showed the least, falling below healthy controls.

Sequenced input: PBMCs. The chain carries TRBV5-1 and TRBJ2-3, with D tentatively TRBD1 or TRBD2 (5 bases each). The receptor comes from a man aged 30-40 years with multiple sclerosis. This CDR3 reads CASSPRVGPDTQYF. CDR3 in DNA: TGCGCCAGCAGCCCCCGGGTGGGACCAGATACGCAGTATTTT.